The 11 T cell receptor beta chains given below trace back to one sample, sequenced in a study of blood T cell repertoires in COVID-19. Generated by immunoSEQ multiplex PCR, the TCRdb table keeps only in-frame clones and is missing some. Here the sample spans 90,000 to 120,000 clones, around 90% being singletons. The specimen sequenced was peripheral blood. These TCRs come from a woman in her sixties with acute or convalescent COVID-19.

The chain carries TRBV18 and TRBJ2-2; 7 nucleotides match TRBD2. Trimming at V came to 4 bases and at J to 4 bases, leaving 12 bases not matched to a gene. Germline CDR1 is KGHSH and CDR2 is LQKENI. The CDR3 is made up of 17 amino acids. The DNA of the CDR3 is TGTGCCAGCTCACGCCCTAGCGGTTTTGGGGGCACCGGGGAGCTGTTTTTT. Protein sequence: CASSRPSGFGGTGELFF.

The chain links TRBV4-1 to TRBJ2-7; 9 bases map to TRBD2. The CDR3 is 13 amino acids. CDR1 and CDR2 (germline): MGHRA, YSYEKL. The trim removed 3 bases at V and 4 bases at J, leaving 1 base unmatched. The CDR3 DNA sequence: TGCGCCAGCAGCCAGCGGGAGGGATACGAGCAGTACTTC. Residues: CASSQREGYEQYF.

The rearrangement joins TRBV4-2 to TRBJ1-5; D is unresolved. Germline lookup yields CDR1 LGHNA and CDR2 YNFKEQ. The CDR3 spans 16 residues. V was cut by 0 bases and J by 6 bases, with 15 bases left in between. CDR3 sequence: CASSQDPDGYGQPQHF. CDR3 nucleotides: TGTGCCAGCAGCCAAGATCCAGACGGGTATGGTCAGCCCCAGCATTTT.

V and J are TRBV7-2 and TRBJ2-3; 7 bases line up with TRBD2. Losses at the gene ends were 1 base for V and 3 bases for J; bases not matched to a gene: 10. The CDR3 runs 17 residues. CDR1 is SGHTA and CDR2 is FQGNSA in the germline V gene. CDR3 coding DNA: TGTGCCAGCAGCTTAGTATTCGCAGCGGGGCTTACAGATACGCAGTATTTT. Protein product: CASSLVFAAGLTDTQYF.

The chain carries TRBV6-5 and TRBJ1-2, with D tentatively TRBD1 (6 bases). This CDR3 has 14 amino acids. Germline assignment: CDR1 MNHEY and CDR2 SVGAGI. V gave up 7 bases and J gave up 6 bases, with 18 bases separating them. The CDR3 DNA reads TGTGCCAGCAATTTAGGGGGGGGTTACGATGGCTACACCTTC. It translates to CASNLGGGYDGYTF.

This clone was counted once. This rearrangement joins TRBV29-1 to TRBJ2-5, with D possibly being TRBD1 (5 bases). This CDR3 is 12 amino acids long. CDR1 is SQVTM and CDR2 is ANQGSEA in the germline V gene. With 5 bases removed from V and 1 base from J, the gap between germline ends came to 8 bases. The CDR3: CSVSTVQETQYF. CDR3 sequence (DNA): TGCAGCGTTTCGACAGTCCAAGAGACCCAGTACTTC.

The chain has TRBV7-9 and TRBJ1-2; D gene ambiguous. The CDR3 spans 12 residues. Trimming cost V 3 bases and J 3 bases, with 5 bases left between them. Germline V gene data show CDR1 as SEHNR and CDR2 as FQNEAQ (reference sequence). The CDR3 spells CASSFADYGYTF. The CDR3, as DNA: TGTGCCAGCAGCTTTGCAGACTATGGCTACACCTTC.

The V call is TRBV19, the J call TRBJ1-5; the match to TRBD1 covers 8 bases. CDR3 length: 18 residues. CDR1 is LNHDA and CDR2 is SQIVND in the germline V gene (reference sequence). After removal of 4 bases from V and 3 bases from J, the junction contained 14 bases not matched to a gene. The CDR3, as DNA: TGTGCCAGTAGTAGTATAGGACAGGGCACCGGGATCAATCAGCCCCAGCATTTT. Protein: CASSSIGQGTGINQPQHF.

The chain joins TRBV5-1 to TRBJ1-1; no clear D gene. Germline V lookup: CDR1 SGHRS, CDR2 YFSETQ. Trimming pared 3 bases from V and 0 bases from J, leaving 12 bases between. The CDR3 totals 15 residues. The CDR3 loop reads CASSSGSSMNTEAFF. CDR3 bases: TGCGCCAGCAGCTCGGGAAGTAGTATGAACACTGAAGCTTTCTTT.

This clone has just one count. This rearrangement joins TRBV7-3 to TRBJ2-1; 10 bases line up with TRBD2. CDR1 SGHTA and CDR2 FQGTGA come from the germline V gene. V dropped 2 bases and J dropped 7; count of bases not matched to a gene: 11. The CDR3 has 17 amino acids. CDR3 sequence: CASSLGPPAGGKNEQFF. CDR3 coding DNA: TGTGCCAGCAGCTTAGGCCCCCCAGCGGGAGGGAAGAATGAGCAGTTCTTC.

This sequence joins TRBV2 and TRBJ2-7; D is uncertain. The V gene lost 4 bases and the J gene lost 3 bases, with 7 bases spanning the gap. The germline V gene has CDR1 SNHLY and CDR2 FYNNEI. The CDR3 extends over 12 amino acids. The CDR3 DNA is TGTGCCAGCAGTGTGGGCCTCTACGAGCAGTACTTC. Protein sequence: CASSVGLYEQYF. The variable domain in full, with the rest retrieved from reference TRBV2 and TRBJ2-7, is EPEVTQTPSHQVTQMGQEVILRCVPISNHLYFYWYRQILGQKVEFLVSFYNNEISEKSEIFDDQFSVERPDGSNFTLKIRSTKLEDSAMYFCASSVGLYEQYFGPGTRLTVT.